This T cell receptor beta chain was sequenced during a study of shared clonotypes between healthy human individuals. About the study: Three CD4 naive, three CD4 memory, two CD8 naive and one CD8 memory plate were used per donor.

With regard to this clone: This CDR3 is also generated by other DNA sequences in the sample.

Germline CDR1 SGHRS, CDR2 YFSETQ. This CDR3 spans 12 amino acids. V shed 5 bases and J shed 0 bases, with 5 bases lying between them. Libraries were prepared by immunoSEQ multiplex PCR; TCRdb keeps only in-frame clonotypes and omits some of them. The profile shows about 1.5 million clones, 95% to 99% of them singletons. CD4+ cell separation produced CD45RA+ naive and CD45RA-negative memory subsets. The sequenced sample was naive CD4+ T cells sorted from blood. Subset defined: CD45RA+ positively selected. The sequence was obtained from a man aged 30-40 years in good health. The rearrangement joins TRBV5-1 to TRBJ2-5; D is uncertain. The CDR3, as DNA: TGCGCCAGCAGTGCAAACCAAGAGACCCAGTACTTC. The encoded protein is CASSANQETQYF.